Presented here are 5 T cell receptor beta chains from one specimen sequenced in a study of T cells in Graves' hyperthyroidism and ophthalmopathy. TCR beta CDR3 regions were amplified from RNA transcripts. The TCR CDR3 first-round RT-PCR relied on the HTBI primer set. One entry per CDR3 protein, called by TCRdb with MiXCR from the multiplex PCR reads. The sample includes 560,000 or so distinct CDR3 sequences, around 20% of them seen just once. Material: blood. The receptor set was obtained from a man in his forties with Graves' ophthalmopathy.

A few counts support this clonotype. The chain uses TRBV6-1 and TRBJ2-5; 8 bases line up with TRBD2. Germline values: CDR1 MNHNS, CDR2 SASEGT. The V segment lost 10 bases and the J segment 1 base; nucleotides outside the gene matches: 5. This CDR3 is built from 13 residues. The CDR3 DNA reads as TGTGCCACCCGGGAGGGCGGCCAAGAGACCCAGTACTTC. Residues: CATREGGQETQYF.

This clonotype came up a few times. The gene calls are TRBV20-1 and TRBJ2-1; D ambiguous. V dropped 2 bases and J dropped 3 bases, with 14 bases sitting between them. The germline CDR1 and CDR2 sequences are DFQATT and SNEGSKA (reference sequence). This CDR3 is built from 15 residues. The CDR3 is CSARSRLGLYNEQFF. The CDR3 nucleotides are TGCAGTGCTAGAAGCAGATTGGGTCTCTACAATGAGCAGTTCTTC.

This clonotype was counted only a few times. The chain has TRBV12-3 or TRBV12-4 and TRBJ1-2; 8 nucleotides align to TRBD1. The CDR3 runs 15 residues. Unmatched junction bases numbered 10, after V lost 2 bases and J lost 8 bases. CDR3 DNA sequence: TGTGCCAGCAGTTTACAACAGGGGGGCCTCGGAGGCTACACCTTC. As protein: CASSLQQGGLGGYTF.

This clonotype was counted only a few times. This rearrangement joins TRBV12-5 to TRBJ2-1; 7 nucleotides agree with TRBD1. Germline loops: CDR1 LGHNT, CDR2 FRNRAP. Losses at the gene ends were 2 bases for V and 7 bases for J; bases not matched to a gene: 14. The CDR3 length is 17 residues. The CDR3 DNA reads TGTGCTAGTGGTTTGTTTACCGGGACAGCACAATCTAATGAGCAGTTCTTC. This translates into CASGLFTGTAQSNEQFF.

As concerns this clonotype: Sequence at one end of the junction differs from germline and may be a read error. The chain joins TRBV20-1 to TRBJ2-7; D perhaps matches TRBD1 (5 bases). CDR1 DFQATT and CDR2 SNEGSKA come from the germline V gene (reference sequence). The CDR3 runs 12 residues. CDR3 loop: CSARQGVYKQYF. CDR3 nucleotides: TGCAGTGCTAGACAGGGTGTCTACAAGCAGTACTTC.